This T cell receptor beta chain originates from a study of radiotherapy plus CTLA-4 blockade in lung cancer. About the study: Across the patients, objective responses occurred in approximately 19%, and disease control in under 35%.

Worth noting for this clone: Its antigen is not known.

Findings of the study overall: Clones derived from tumor TCRs expanded in blood after radiotherapy plus ipilimumab.

Those with chemo-refractory metastatic non-small-cell lung cancer were treated with focal radiation combined with CTLA-4 blockade using ipilimumab. The germline CDR1 and CDR2 sequences are SGHRS and YFSETQ. Trimming pared 4 bases from V and 0 bases from J, leaving 14 bases between. The CDR3 consists of 16 residues. The assay was immunoSEQ multiplex PCR, and TCRdb's table has in-frame clones only and misses some. The data hold around 80,000 clones, with 60% to 85% observed a single time. The chain uses TRBV5-1 and TRBJ2-1, with unresolved D. Source: peripheral blood, taken from a patient treated with radiotherapy plus ipilimumab. This receptor was identified in a human donor with non-small cell lung cancer whose response to radiotherapy plus ipilimumab could not be evaluated. Some clones in this sample may be carry-over from other donors' samples. CDR3 nucleotides: TGCGCCAGCAGCACAGACGGTGGGCACTCCTACAATGAGCAGTTCTTC. Its protein product is CASSTDGGHSYNEQFF.